Below are 28 T cell receptor beta chains sequenced from a single sample in a study of cytomegalovirus exposure and HLA in healthy donors. The PCR was carried out with 60 Vbeta primers and 13 Jbeta primers. This table comes from immunoSEQ multiplex PCR, and its TCRdb copy is limited to in-frame clones, with some not included. The sample gives over 30,000 clones, roughly 67% of which show up once; 10% is in the top ten. Input material: PBMCs. The source of these receptors is a man aged 35-49 years in good health and CMV-seropositive.

This clone showed up just a few times. The chain has TRBV5-4 and TRBJ1-3; 7 nucleotides align to TRBD1. The J segment lost 4 bases and the V segment lost 0 bases, leaving 4 bases of the junction unmatched. Germline V gene data show CDR1 as SGHNT and CDR2 as YYREEE (reference sequence). CDR3 length equals 15 residues. The CDR3 nucleotides are TGTGCCAGCAGCTTGGGACAGGGACCCGGAAACACCATATATTTT. As protein: CASSLGQGPGNTIYF.

This clone has only a few counts. J is TRBJ1-1 and V is TRBV4-1; the match to TRBD1 covers 7 bases. The V and J ends lost 6 bases and 1 base, in that order; junction bases with no gene match: 5. CDR3 size: 14 residues. From germline, CDR1 is MGHRA and CDR2 YSYEKL. The DNA of the CDR3 is TGCGCCAGCAGAGGCGGACAGGAGAACACTGAAGCTTTCTTT. Encoded protein: CASRGGQENTEAFF.

This rearrangement joins TRBV9 to TRBJ1-4; the match to TRBD1 covers 7 bases. V dropped 3 bases and J dropped 4; count of bases not matched to a gene: 6. Germline V gives CDR1 SGDLS, CDR2 YYNGEE. This CDR3 is built from 15 residues. CDR3 amino acids: CASSAHRGVNEKLFF. The CDR3 region has the DNA TGTGCCAGCAGCGCCCACAGGGGCGTTAATGAAAAACTGTTTTTT.

This clone has just a few counts. J is TRBJ1-2 and V is TRBV21-1. TRBV21-1 is classified as a pseudogene. The CDR3 runs 18 residues. CDR3 amino acids: CASSKETRPGGCSHGYTF. The DNA for the CDR3 is TGTGCCAGCAGCAAAGAGACCCGGCCGGGGGGCTGCAGTCATGGCTACACCTTC.

The chain links TRBV7-2 to TRBJ2-2, with 11 bases lining up with TRBD2. Per the germline V gene, CDR1 is SGHTA and CDR2 is FQGNSA. There are 17 residues in the CDR3. J gave up 1 base and V 4 bases, and 5 bases lay outside the gene matches. The CDR3, as DNA: TGTGCCAGCAGCTCCGGCCTAGCGGGGGGGAACACCGGGGAGCTGTTTTTT. Protein sequence: CASSSGLAGGNTGELFF.

The chain recombines TRBV15 with TRBJ2-3, with D perhaps TRBD2 (6 bases). V lost 4 bases to trimming and J lost 9 bases, with 14 bases between them. In germline, CDR1 is LNHNV, CDR2 YYDKDF (reference sequence). The CDR3 runs 13 residues. The CDR3 region has the DNA TGTGCCACCAGCAACGGGGGTTGGGAAACGCAGTATTTT. Translated: CATSNGGWETQYF.

Only a few counts were recorded for this clone. The chain has TRBV27 and TRBJ1-4, with D uncertain. CDR3 length equals 14 residues. CDR1 is MNHEY and CDR2 is SMNVEV in the germline V gene (reference sequence). V gave up 2 bases and J gave up 8 bases, with 12 bases separating them. CDR3 in amino acids: CASSLDSIGEKLFF. The CDR3 nucleotides are TGTGCCAGCAGTTTAGACTCAATCGGAGAAAAACTGTTTTTT.

The chain employs TRBV30 and TRBJ1-5, with 8 positions matching TRBD1. This CDR3 region has 13 residues. CDR1 is GTSNPN, CDR2 SVGIG, per germline (reference sequence). V lost 1 base and J lost 6; bases outside the gene matches: 2. The CDR3 nucleotides read TGTGCCTGGAGTGACAGGGGGGGTCAGCCCCAGCATTTT. The encoded protein is CAWSDRGGQPQHF. Full variable domain (outside the CDR3, taken from reference TRBV30 and TRBJ1-5): SQTIHQWPATLVQPVGSPLSLECTVEGTSNPNLYWYRQAAGRGLQLLFYSVGIGQISSEVPQNLSASRPQDRQFILSSKKLLLSDSGFYLCAWSDRGGQPQHFGDGTRLSIL.

The chain couples TRBV14 to TRBJ1-4; maybe TRBD1 (6 bases). Trimming left V 5 bases short and J 0 bases short, with 13 bases between. This CDR3 contains 16 residues. The germline CDR1 and CDR2 sequences are SGHDN and FVKESK. The CDR3 nucleotides read TGTGCCAGCAGCAAGGGGGGGCTGGCAACTAATGAAAAACTGTTTTTT. Its protein product is CASSKGGLATNEKLFF. The full variable domain, in which reference TRBV14 and TRBJ1-4 provide the parts outside the CDR3, is EAGVTQFPSHSVIEKGQTVTLRCDPISGHDNLYWYRRVMGKEIKFLLHFVKESKQDESGMPNNRFLAERTGGTYSTLKVQPAELEDSGVYFCASSKGGLATNEKLFFGSGTQLSVL.

This chain links TRBV6-4 with TRBJ1-1; no clear D. Germline CDR1 and CDR2: MRHNA and SNTAGT. The length of the CDR3 is 14 residues. Trimming pared 4 bases from V and 1 base from J, leaving 10 bases between. The DNA for the CDR3 is TGTGCCAGCAGTGTGGCAGGTGGGAACACTGAAGCTTTCTTT. Amino acid sequence: CASSVAGGNTEAFF.

The V call is TRBV10-1, the J call TRBJ2-3, with D perhaps TRBD2 (5 bases). V was trimmed by 7 bases and J by 0 bases, leaving 11 bases between them. The CDR3 consists of 14 residues. Per germline, CDR1 WNHNN and CDR2 SYGVQD (reference sequence). The CDR3 bases are TGCGCCAGCATACGGCTAGCAAGCACAGATACGCAGTATTTT. It codes for CASIRLASTDTQYF.

The V and J genes are TRBV5-6 and TRBJ2-4, with 7 nucleotides matching TRBD1. Per the germline V gene, CDR1 is SGHDT and CDR2 is YYEEEE. The CDR3 extends over 19 amino acids. V lost 0 bases to trimming and J lost 0 bases; unmatched junction nucleotides: 12. The CDR3 spells CASSLAQGGTSLAKNIQYF. CDR3 bases: TGTGCCAGCAGCTTGGCACAAGGGGGCACATCCCTAGCCAAAAACATTCAGTACTTC.

The chain is built from TRBV5-1 and TRBJ2-7, with 8 bases lining up with TRBD1. The CDR3 runs to 14 residues. J gave up 3 bases and V 4 bases, and 6 bases lay outside the gene matches. CDR1 SGHRS and CDR2 YFSETQ come from the germline V gene. This CDR3 is CASSQTGVVYEQYF. The CDR3 nucleotides read TGCGCCAGCAGCCAGACAGGGGTGGTCTACGAGCAGTACTTC.

By proportion, this clone is medium-sized (0.01 to 0.1%). The V and J genes are TRBV6-1 and TRBJ1-1; 7 positions agree with TRBD1. The V gene's germline CDR1 is MNHNS and CDR2 SASEGT. The ends lost 4 bases at V and 0 bases at J; junction bases unmatched: 11. There are 17 residues in the CDR3. The CDR3 protein is CASSAYPTGALNTEAFF. The CDR3 nucleotides read TGTGCCAGCAGTGCCTATCCTACAGGGGCCTTGAACACTGAAGCTTTCTTT.

The CDR3 loop is CASSLPTGQSDTQYF. CDR3 DNA: TGCGCCAGCAGCTTGCCGACAGGACAATCAGATACGCAGTATTTT. The V call is TRBV5-1, the J call TRBJ2-3, with D possibly being TRBD1 (6 bases). Trimming stripped 1 base from V and 4 bases from J, with 13 bases between. This CDR3 is 15 amino acids long. Germline V gene data show CDR1 as SGHRS and CDR2 as YFSETQ.

The V call is TRBV27, the J call TRBJ1-5; D perhaps matches TRBD1 (5 bases). The V and J ends lost 5 bases and 5 bases respectively, with 16 bases between them. Germline V gene sequence: CDR1 MNHEY, CDR2 SMNVEV (reference sequence). The CDR3 runs 15 residues. CDR3 DNA sequence: TGTGCCAGCAGTCCCTGGAAAGGGGATTATCAGCCCCAGCATTTT. This encodes CASSPWKGDYQPQHF.

The chain combines TRBV5-1 with TRBJ2-7; TRBD2 aligns across 9 bases. Germline V gene sequence: CDR1 SGHRS, CDR2 YFSETQ. The CDR3 is 16 amino acids. The J segment lost 1 base and the V segment lost 0 bases, leaving 5 bases of the junction unmatched. The CDR3 bases are TGCGCCAGCAGCTTGGGTCAGCTAGCGGGGTCCTACGAGCAGTACTTC. This sequence encodes CASSLGQLAGSYEQYF. The entire variable domain, with the rest obtained from reference TRBV5-1 and TRBJ2-7, is as follows: KAGVTQTPRYLIKTRGQQVTLSCSPISGHRSVSWYQQTPGQGLQFLFEYFSETQRNKGNFPGRFSGRQFSNSRSEMNVSTLELGDSALYLCASSLGQLAGSYEQYFGPGTRLTVT.

A single count supports this clone. The genes are TRBV5-6 and TRBJ1-1; no firm D call. Germline assignment: CDR1 SGHDT and CDR2 YYEEEE. CDR3 length: 15 residues. V dropped 4 bases and J dropped 5 bases, with 18 bases sitting between them. CDR3 sequence: CASSPLAGLRTEAFF. The CDR3 coding sequence is TGTGCCAGCAGCCCCCTCGCTGGGCTTAGGACTGAAGCTTTCTTT.

Details on this clone: Relative to the germline gene, one junction end is altered; a read error may explain this. CDR3 nucleotides: TGTGCCAGCAGCTTATCCTCACGGGGGGCCCCTCGCTTC. Translated: CASSLSSRGAPRF. The chain is built from TRBV7-2 and TRBJ1-2, with D possibly matching TRBD1 (6 bases). CDR1 is SGHTA and CDR2 is FQGNSA in the germline V gene. This CDR3 is built from 13 residues.

The chain links TRBV5-4 to TRBJ2-2; 13 positions agree with TRBD2. The CDR3 length is 17 residues. The germline V gene has CDR1 SGHNT and CDR2 YYREEE (reference sequence). V was pared by 4 bases and J by 5 bases, with 8 bases of the junction left unmatched. The CDR3 coding sequence is TGTGCCAGCAGCCTGACTAGCGGGGGGCCGCGGACCGGGGAGCTGTTTTTT. Translated: CASSLTSGGPRTGELFF.

The V and J genes are TRBV5-1 and TRBJ1-1; TRBD1 aligns across 9 bases. Germline lookup yields CDR1 SGHRS and CDR2 YFSETQ. CDR3 length equals 16 residues. V trimming: 4 bases; J trimming: 6 bases; junction bases outside the gene matches: 13. CDR3 amino acids: CASSREGQGSRPEAFF. Here the CDR3 DNA reads TGCGCCAGCAGCCGCGAGGGACAGGGTTCGAGGCCTGAAGCTTTCTTT.

This chain links TRBV7-6 with TRBJ2-5; 10 nucleotides align to TRBD2. This CDR3 has 12 residues. V lost 10 bases to trimming and J lost 1 base; unmatched junction nucleotides: 0. In germline, CDR1 is SGHVS, CDR2 FNYEAQ. The CDR3 bases are TGTGCCACTAGCGGGGGCCAAGAGACCCAGTACTTC. This encodes CATSGGQETQYF.

A note on this clone: This sample also contains other DNA sequences that code for the same CDR3. This sequence joins TRBV5-1 and TRBJ2-3; TRBD1 might be the D (5 bases). Germline V lookup: CDR1 SGHRS, CDR2 YFSETQ. V lost 2 bases to trimming and J lost 2 bases, with 12 bases between them. The CDR3 is 15 residues long. For the CDR3, the DNA is TGCGCCAGCAGCTTAGCCGTGGGGCTCACAGATACGCAGTATTTT. Translating it yields CASSLAVGLTDTQYF.

This chain connects TRBV7-2 to TRBJ2-2, with 8 bases matching TRBD2. This CDR3 region has 16 residues. Germline loops: CDR1 SGHTA, CDR2 FQGNSA. The V segment lost 2 bases and the J segment 4 bases; nucleotides outside the gene matches: 6. The CDR3 region has the DNA TGTGCCAGCAGCTTAATGGCGGGGGGCGTCACCGGGGAGCTGTTTTTT. Translated, it gives CASSLMAGGVTGELFF. The variable domain in full, with the rest retrieved from reference TRBV7-2 and TRBJ2-2, is GAGVSQSPSNKVTEKGKDVELRCDPISGHTALYWYRQSLGQGLEFLIYFQGNSAPDKSGLPSDRFSAERTGGSVSTLTIQRTQQEDSAVYLCASSLMAGGVTGELFFGEGSRLTVL.

The chain joins TRBV2 to TRBJ2-1, with 9 bases matching TRBD2. CDR1 is SNHLY, CDR2 FYNNEI, per germline. Germline trimming cut 3 bases from V and 9 bases from J; bases unmatched to any gene: 9. The CDR3 spans 15 residues. In nucleotides, the CDR3 is TGTGCCAGCAGTGATCGGGCGGGGGGGCCCGGTGAGCAGTTCTTC. This codes for CASSDRAGGPGEQFF.

The V gene is TRBV18, the J gene TRBJ1-1; perhaps TRBD1 as D (6 bases). V was shortened by 1 base and J by 3 bases, with 12 bases between the two germline ends. This CDR3 has 15 amino acids. Germline CDR1 is KGHSH and CDR2 is LQKENI. The DNA of the CDR3 is TGTGCCAGCTCACCACGTGCAGGGGAATACACTGAAGCTTTCTTT. Protein: CASSPRAGEYTEAFF.

A few counts support this clone. The chain joins TRBV7-9 to TRBJ2-5; TRBD1 aligns across 8 bases. The germline V gene has CDR1 SEHNR and CDR2 FQNEAQ (reference sequence). CDR3 length: 16 residues. V shed 5 bases, J shed 3 bases, and the junction held 11 bases outside the gene matches. The CDR3 reads CASSIRTGIFEETQYF. CDR3 nucleotide sequence: TGTGCCAGCAGCATCCGGACAGGGATATTCGAAGAGACCCAGTACTTC.

This rearrangement joins TRBV29-1 to TRBJ2-3; tentative D call: TRBD2 (5 bases). Deletions cut 6 bases from V and 1 base from J, with 14 bases between. CDR1 and CDR2 from the germline V gene are SQVTM and ANQGSEA. The CDR3 is 14 amino acids. DNA for the CDR3: TGCAGCGTCGACCCCCGGGGAGGCACAGATACGCAGTATTTT. The encoded protein is CSVDPRGGTDTQYF.